This T cell receptor (beta chain) derives from a study of cytomegalovirus exposure and HLA in healthy donors. Points on this clone: Its antigen is as yet unknown.

The CDR3 covers 16 residues. J was trimmed by 2 bases and V by 5 bases; bases with no gene match: 3. CDR1 is SGHAT and CDR2 is FQDESV in the germline V gene (reference sequence). Study-wide findings and caveats: A later analysis found most CMV-associated TCR beta chains apparently HLA-restricted. Sequencing likely produced, as an artifact, a cluster of highly shared sequence variants. Follow-up analysis seemed to connect common viral pathogens with several of the most significant clusters identified.

The PCR made use of 60 Vbeta and 13 Jbeta primers. Sequencing used immunoSEQ multiplex PCR; TCRdb keeps in-frame clones, though not all of them. The data show roughly 180,000 clones, approximately 84% seen once. The chain employs TRBV11-1 and TRBJ2-1; 13 positions agree with TRBD2. This receptor was taken from a woman aged 30 to 39 in good health and CMV-seropositive. Sequencing was performed on PBMCs. In DNA form, the CDR3 reads TGTGCCAGCAGCGAGGGACTAGCGGGACCCTACAATGAGCAGTTCTTC. Translation gives CASSEGLAGPYNEQFF.